These 4 T cell receptor beta chains originate from one sample sequenced in a study of T cell repertoires in cytomegalovirus infection. A single record per CDR3 protein comes from TCRdb applying MiXCR to the reads. This table holds 250,000 or so distinct CDR3 sequences, 15% to 20% found once. Sequencing was done on a sample of CD8+ T cells from PBMCs. These receptors all come from a human donor in good health (CMV status not recorded). Some clones in this sample may be carry-over from other donors' samples.

This clonotype was counted many times. This chain uses TRBV7-2 with TRBJ2-7; D possibly uses TRBD1 or TRBD2 (5 bases each). The CDR3 has 16 residues. V gave up 4 bases and J gave up 4 bases, with 20 bases separating them. The germline V gene has CDR1 SGHTA and CDR2 FQGNSA. The CDR3 DNA follows: TGTGCCAGCAGCTCCGTTTCCCGGGACCTACCGTACGAGCAGTACTTC. It yields the protein CASSSVSRDLPYEQYF.

This clonotype has ten or more counts. The J gene is TRBJ2-6, the V gene TRBV6-2 or TRBV6-3; 7 bases align to TRBD1. Per germline, CDR1 MNHEY and CDR2 SVGEGT. This CDR3 region has 16 residues. V lost 2 bases to trimming and J lost 4 bases; unmatched junction nucleotides: 5. The CDR3 coding sequence is TGTGCCAGCAGTTACGAGGGGGCTGCCGGGGCCAACGTCCTGACTTTC. Translating it yields CASSYEGAAGANVLTF.

This clonotype was observed many times. The rearrangement joins TRBV7-6 to TRBJ2-1; maybe TRBD2 (5 bases). Germline-derived CDR1 and CDR2 are SGHVS and FNYEAQ. V lost 1 base, J lost 4 bases, and 11 bases lay in between. The CDR3 runs 15 residues. The CDR3 bases are TGTGCCAGCAGCTTAGACGGGAATCCATACAATGAGCAGTTCTTC. Its protein product is CASSLDGNPYNEQFF.

CDR3 region: CASSLGEPDTQYF. The CDR3 DNA reads TGCGCCAGCAGCTTGGGGGAACCAGATACGCAGTATTTT. The rearrangement joins TRBV5-1 to TRBJ2-3, with D unclear. The germline V gene has CDR1 SGHRS and CDR2 YFSETQ. This CDR3 is 13 amino acids long. V was cut by 0 bases and J by 4 bases, with 6 bases left in between.